This T cell receptor beta chain was obtained from a study of yellow fever vaccine responses in identical twins. As concerns this clonotype: Its antigen is still unknown.

This CDR3 contains 15 residues. The V and J ends lost 6 bases and 6 bases, in that order; junction bases with no gene match: 9. Germline V gives CDR1 KGHSH, CDR2 LQKENI. MiXCR was run by TCRdb on the RT-PCR reads, yielding one entry per CDR3 protein. The repertoire holds over 10,000 distinct CDR3 sequences, with 84% as singletons. Whole-study findings and limits: Twins reportedly mounted vaccine T cell responses that seemed partly convergent, partly personalized.

This sequence originates from a woman under 30 who received the yellow fever vaccine. The chain couples TRBV18 to TRBJ2-7; 12 bases map to TRBD1. The sequences come from T cells from blood (PBMCs), unsorted or a sorted subset (not recorded which), collected before or after yellow fever vaccination (not recorded which). The CDR3 loop is CASSQLGTGGAEQYF. In DNA form, the CDR3 reads TGTGCCAGCTCCCAGCTAGGGACAGGGGGCGCCGAGCAGTACTTC.